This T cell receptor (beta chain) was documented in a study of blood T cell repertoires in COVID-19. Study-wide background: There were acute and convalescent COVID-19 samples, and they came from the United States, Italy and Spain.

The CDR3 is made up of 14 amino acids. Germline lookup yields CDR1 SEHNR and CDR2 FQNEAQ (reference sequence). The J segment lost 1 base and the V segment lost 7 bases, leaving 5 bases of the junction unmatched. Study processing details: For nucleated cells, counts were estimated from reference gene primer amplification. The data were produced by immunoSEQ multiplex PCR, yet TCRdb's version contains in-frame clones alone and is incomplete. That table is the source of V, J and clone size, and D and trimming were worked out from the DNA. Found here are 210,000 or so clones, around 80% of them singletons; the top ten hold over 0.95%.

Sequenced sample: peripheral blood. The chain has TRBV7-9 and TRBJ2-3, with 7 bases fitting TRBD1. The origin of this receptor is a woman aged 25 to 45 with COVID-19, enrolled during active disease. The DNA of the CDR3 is TGTGCCAGCATCCGCGACAGGGGCACAGATACGCAGTATTTT. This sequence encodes CASIRDRGTDTQYF.